A selection of T cell receptor beta chains follows, all from one sample in a study of post-analysis software for immune sequencing data. TCRdb ran MiXCR on the PCR reads and lists one entry per CDR3 protein. Of fewer than 900,000 distinct CDR3 sequences in the sample, more than 45% are singletons; the top ten hold 4.9%. Sequenced sample: blood. The receptors here all came from a girl under 18 with multiple sclerosis. Both conserved end residues are part of each CDR3. D genes are given only for firm matches. Clone size is not always given. Where it is, it says once, few, many or a class for expanded clones.

V	size	D	J	DNA	CDR3
TRBV29-1	once	-	TRBJ2-2	TGCAGCGTTGGGGAAGAAACCTGGGGCACCGGGGAGCTGTTTTTT	CSVGEETWGTGELFF
TRBV5-8	-	TRBD1	TRBJ1-2	TGTGCCAGCAGCTTGGGAACCGGGACAGGGGATGGCTACACCTTC	CASSLGTGTGDGYTF
TRBV28	-	TRBD1	TRBJ1-5	TGTGCCAGCAGTCCCCCGGGACAGGGTGGATATCAGCCCCAGCATTTT	CASSPPGQGGYQPQHF
TRBV28	many	-	TRBJ2-7	TGTGCCAGCCACGGGACCTCCTACGAGCAGTACTTC	CASHGTSYEQYF
TRBV15	few	-	TRBJ2-7	TGTGCCACCAGCACCCGTTTCGGGGCCCCCTACGAGCAGTACTTC	CATSTRFGAPYEQYF
TRBV7-2	-	TRBD1	TRBJ1-4	TGTGCCAGCAGCCCGAGGGACAGTTTACTAACTAATGAAAAACTGTTTTTT	CASSPRDSLLTNEKLFF
TRBV6-6	-	TRBD2	TRBJ2-7	TGTGCCAGCAGTGCCGATAGCGGGAGAGGGAACGAGCAGTACTTC	CASSADSGRGNEQYF
TRBV18	-	TRBD2	TRBJ2-5	TGTGCCAGCTCACCACTAACTAGCGGGAGGGAGACCCAGTACTTC	CASSPLTSGRETQYF
TRBV12-3/TRBV12-4	-	-	TRBJ2-7	TGTGCCAGCAGTTTAGCCGGCGAGTGTTCCGAGCAGTACTTC	CASSLAGECSEQYF
TRBV7-2	few	-	TRBJ2-5	TGTGCCAGCAGCGACCGACAGCACCAAGAGACCCAGTACTTC	CASSDRQHQETQYF
TRBV29-1	-	-	TRBJ1-1	TGCAGCGCCTACCCCAGGGTAACGGGTGAAGCTTTCTTT	CSAYPRVTGEAFF
TRBV20-1	few	-	TRBJ1-5	TGCAGTGTCGTGGAAGGGCAGTATAGCAATCAGCCCCAGCATTTT	CSVVEGQYSNQPQHF
TRBV6-4	few	TRBD1	TRBJ2-3	TGTGCCAGCGGCCCAGGGGGAGGCACAGATACGCAGTATTTT	CASGPGGGTDTQYF
TRBV6-2/TRBV6-3	-	-	TRBJ2-7	TGTGCCAGCGGGATCGGCCGCGAGCAGTACTTC	CASGIGREQYF
TRBV15	-	-	TRBJ2-2	TGTGCCACCAGCAGAGGAGGGCTAGAGGCCGGGGAGCTGTTTTTT	CATSRGGLEAGELFF
TRBV9	-	-	TRBJ1-2	TGTGCCAGCAGCGTAGCCCCAGGCGGAATGGGAGGCTACACCTTC	CASSVAPGGMGGYTF
TRBV5-1	-	-	TRBJ2-5	TGCGCCAGCAGCCCGACACAAGTTCGAGAGACCCAGTACTTC	CASSPTQVRETQYF
TRBV27	-	TRBD2	TRBJ2-7	TGTGCCAGCTCGGTCGGGAGGTCCTACGAGCAGTACTTC	CASSVGRSYEQYF
TRBV7-9	-	TRBD2	TRBJ2-2	TGTGCCAGCAGCTTTAGCGGGAGGCGGACCGGGGAGCTGTTTTTT	CASSFSGRRTGELFF
TRBV20-1	few	TRBD2	TRBJ2-3	TGCAGTGCTAGGGGCCCAAGGACTAGCGGAACCACAGATACGCAGTATTTT	CSARGPRTSGTTDTQYF
TRBV13	few	-	TRBJ1-5	TGTGCCAGCAGAAAAAGAGGGGACGGCGGCCTCAATCAGCCCCAGCATTTT	CASRKRGDGGLNQPQHF
TRBV11-1	-	TRBD2	TRBJ2-1	TGTGCCAGCAGCCCACGACTTGGACTAGCAGCTAGTGGGCAGTTCTTC	CASSPRLGLAASGQFF
TRBV27	-	TRBD2	TRBJ2-6	TGTGCCAGCAGTTTAAATTCCCCCGGGGGGGGTCCTTTGGTCCTGACTTTC	CASSLNSPGGGPLVLTF
TRBV20-1	few	-	TRBJ2-1	TGCAGTGCTAGTGTTTTCGGGACCTACAATGAGCAGTTCTTC	CSASVFGTYNEQFF
TRBV7-2	many	-	TRBJ2-3	TGTGCCAGCAGCAATAGTCGTGCAGATACGCAGTATTTT	CASSNSRADTQYF
TRBV15	-	-	TRBJ2-1	TGTGCCACCAGCAGAGGCATTAGTAGGAAGGACAATGAGCAGTTCTTC	CATSRGISRKDNEQFF
TRBV6-5	-	-	TRBJ1-4	TGTGCCAGCAGTTGGAATCCGACTAATGAAAAACTGTTTTTT	CASSWNPTNEKLFF
TRBV2	-	TRBD2	TRBJ2-1	TGTGCCAGCAGTGAGGCGGGAGGCGCCTACAATGAGCAGTTCTTC	CASSEAGGAYNEQFF
TRBV30	-	TRBD1	TRBJ1-5	TGTGCCTGGAGCGATGGACAGGGGTATGGAAGCGGCAATCAGCCCCAGCATTTT	CAWSDGQGYGSGNQPQHF
TRBV20-1	once	-	TRBJ2-7	TGCAGTGCGGGGGCCAGGTCCTCCTACGAGCAGTACTTC	CSAGARSSYEQYF
TRBV6-2/TRBV6-3	few	-	TRBJ2-4	TGTGCCAGCAGTTACCGGGGTATCTCGGCCAAAAACATTCAGTACTTC	CASSYRGISAKNIQYF
TRBV5-6	-	-	TRBJ1-5	TGTGCCAGCAGCTCATCCGGCACCAACTTGTTGGCCCAGCATTTT	CASSSSGTNLLAQHF
TRBV11-2	-	-	TRBJ2-7	TGTGCCAGCAGCTTAGGTTGGGTCAATTCCTACGAGCAGTACTTC	CASSLGWVNSYEQYF
TRBV7-2	many	-	TRBJ1-6	TGTGCCAGCAGCTTAGCGCCCTCCTATAATTCACCCCTCCACTTT	CASSLAPSYNSPLHF
TRBV6-1	many	-	TRBJ1-2	TGTGCCAGCAATATAAGGGATGGGGGCTATGGCTACACCTTC	CASNIRDGGYGYTF
TRBV29-1	-	-	TRBJ1-2	TGCAGCGCCATGGGGGGCCTAGACCCAAACTATGGCTACACCTTC	CSAMGGLDPNYGYTF
TRBV7-9	few	-	TRBJ2-3	TGTGCCAGCAGCGGGCCGTCGCCGAACCCAACAGATACGCAGTATTTT	CASSGPSPNPTDTQYF
TRBV24-1	-	TRBD2	TRBJ2-3	TGTGCCACCAGTGACGGAGGACTAGCGGGAGTTGGAGATACGCAGTATTTT	CATSDGGLAGVGDTQYF
TRBV29-1	-	-	TRBJ2-1	TGCAGCGTTGCAGGGGACCCTAGAGATGAGCAGTTCTTC	CSVAGDPRDEQFF
TRBV12-3/TRBV12-4	once	TRBD2	TRBJ2-1	TGTGCCAGCAGTTTAGCGCTAGCGGGAACGTCCTACAATGAGCAGTTCTTC	CASSLALAGTSYNEQFF
TRBV6-2/TRBV6-3	-	-	TRBJ2-1	TGTGCCAGCAGTGGGCCCAGGACAGCCTACAATGAGCAGTTCTTC	CASSGPRTAYNEQFF
TRBV20-1	-	-	TRBJ2-7	TGCAGTGCTAGTGGGGACTCTTACGAGCAGTACTTC	CSASGDSYEQYF
TRBV5-1	-	TRBD2	TRBJ2-7	TGCGCCAGCAGCTTGGGAACTAGCGGGCTCTGGGAGCAGTACTTC	CASSLGTSGLWEQYF
TRBV5-1	-	TRBD1	TRBJ1-5	TGCGCCAGCAGCTTGGAGACAGGGGTTGATCAGCCCCAGCATTTT	CASSLETGVDQPQHF
TRBV12-3/TRBV12-4	-	-	TRBJ2-3	TGTGCCAGCAGTCCCCCCTCCCAGATCACAGATACGCAGTATTTT	CASSPPSQITDTQYF
TRBV24-1	-	TRBD2	TRBJ2-7	TGTGCCACCAGTGACACCGGGACTAGCGGGAACTACAATGAGCAGTACTTC	CATSDTGTSGNYNEQYF
TRBV12-3/TRBV12-4	-	-	TRBJ1-5	TGTGCCAGCAGTTTGGGGGGGACTTTCAATCAGCCCCAGCATTTT	CASSLGGTFNQPQHF
TRBV6-5	few	-	TRBJ2-7	TGTGCCAGCAGTTACACCAGGGGTTTCAGCTCCTACGAGCAGTACTTC	CASSYTRGFSSYEQYF